The present T cell receptor beta chain was sequenced within a study of blood T cell repertoires in COVID-19. CDR3 length equals 11 residues. Germline assignment: CDR1 MNHNS and CDR2 SASEGT. Unmatched junction bases numbered 0, after V lost 2 bases and J lost 14 bases. Produced via immunoSEQ multiplex PCR; TCRdb's table is partial and in-frame only. The sample carries a few hundred thousand clones, approximately 86% recorded once. The gene calls are TRBV6-1 and TRBJ2-1, with 10 bases lining up with TRBD2. This sequence was found in a woman in her 70s with active or convalescent COVID-19. Sequenced sample: peripheral blood. The CDR3 loop reads CASSELAGEFF. For the CDR3, the DNA is TGTGCCAGCAGTGAACTAGCGGGGGAGTTCTTC.